These T cell receptor beta chains were read from a single sample in a study of CD8 T cells in ankylosing spondylitis. TCRdb analysed the 5' RACE reads with MiXCR anew, one entry per CDR3 protein. The sample shows about 35,000 distinct CDR3 sequences, approximately 3% of them seen only once. Sequenced: blood, either unsorted or a sorted T cell fraction (not recorded which). The receptors shown here come from a male donor with ankylosing spondylitis or in good health (not recorded which). CDR3s include the opening cysteine and the closing phenylalanine or tryptophan. D genes are given only for firm matches. Expanded clones get a size class; other rows say once, few or many, or leave the size out.

d_gene	j_gene	v_gene	abundance	len	CDR3aa	CDR3nt
TRBD1	TRBJ1-1	TRBV9	many	15	CASSVAGTGVAEAFF	TGTGCCAGCAGCGTAGCCGGGACAGGGGTCGCTGAAGCTTTCTTT
TRBD1	TRBJ2-3	TRBV9	many	16	CASSPRTGTPTDTQYF	TGTGCCAGCAGCCCTCGGACAGGGACACCAACAGATACGCAGTATTTT
NA	TRBJ2-1	TRBV9	many	16	CASSVGGGAYNNEQFF	TGTGCCAGCAGCGTAGGAGGAGGGGCTTATAACAATGAGCAGTTCTTC
NA	TRBJ2-1	TRBV9	many	16	CASSVEVGGRNNEQFF	TGTGCCAGCAGCGTAGAGGTGGGAGGCAGAAACAATGAGCAGTTCTTC
NA	TRBJ2-1	TRBV9	many	16	CASSVEVDLTLGEQFF	TGTGCCAGCAGCGTAGAGGTCGACCTAACCTTGGGTGAGCAGTTCTTC
NA	TRBJ2-3	TRBV9	many	16	CASSAADGAGTDTQYF	TGTGCCAGCAGCGCAGCGGATGGGGCGGGCACAGATACGCAGTATTTT
TRBD1	TRBJ1-2	TRBV9	many	15	CASRSRQGVKEGYTF	TGTGCCAGCAGGTCCAGACAGGGGGTAAAAGAAGGCTACACCTTC
NA	TRBJ2-2	TRBV9	many	16	CASSVAPRKGTGELFF	TGTGCCAGCAGCGTAGCTCCTCGAAAGGGCACCGGGGAGCTGTTTTTT
TRBD2	TRBJ2-1	TRBV9	many	17	CASSVGTSSTQVYEQFF	TGTGCCAGCAGCGTAGGGACTAGCAGCACCCAGGTCTATGAGCAGTTCTTC
NA	TRBJ2-3	TRBV9	many	13	CASSVGDSKTQYF	TGTGCCAGCAGCGTAGGCGACAGTAAGACGCAGTATTTT
TRBD1	TRBJ2-1	TRBV9	many	15	CASSEQGTEYNEQFF	TGTGCCAGCAGCGAACAGGGGACAGAATACAATGAGCAGTTCTTC
NA	TRBJ1-1	TRBV9	many	13	CASSVDTQTEAFF	TGTGCCAGCAGCGTAGACACCCAGACTGAAGCTTTCTTT
NA	TRBJ1-5	TRBV10-1	NA	14	CASSTQGLNQPQHF	TGCGCCAGCAGTACACAGGGTTTAAATCAGCCCCAGCATTTT
NA	TRBJ2-3	TRBV9	many	16	CASSVASGFSTDTQYF	TGTGCCAGCAGCGTAGCTTCGGGGTTTAGCACAGATACGCAGTATTTT
NA	TRBJ2-1	TRBV9	many	15	CASSVVATPGGEQFF	TGTGCCAGCAGCGTAGTTGCTACCCCGGGTGGGGAGCAGTTCTTC
NA	TRBJ2-5	TRBV9	many	16	CASSRVGGGRQETQYF	TGTGCCAGCAGCCGCGTGGGAGGGGGCCGCCAAGAGACCCAGTACTTC
NA	TRBJ2-1	TRBV9	many	15	CASSVLGEPAAEQFF	TGTGCCAGCAGCGTACTCGGAGAGCCCGCGGCCGAGCAGTTCTTC
NA	TRBJ2-3	TRBV9	many	16	CASSPGPVTGSYTQYF	TGTGCCAGCAGCCCTGGTCCCGTCACCGGGTCATATACGCAGTATTTT
NA	TRBJ2-1	TRBV7-3	once	12	CASSDLRNEQFF	TGTGCCAGCAGTGACCTCAGGAATGAGCAGTTCTTC
TRBD2	TRBJ2-2	TRBV9	many	15	CASGGLAGVTGELFF	TGTGCCAGCGGAGGACTAGCGGGAGTCACCGGGGAGCTGTTTTTT
NA	TRBJ2-2	TRBV9	few	14	CASSEEGVAGELFF	TGTGCCAGCAGCGAGGAGGGAGTGGCCGGGGAGCTGTTTTTT
TRBD1	TRBJ1-6	TRBV9	many	15	CASSVGDSVGSPLHF	TGTGCCAGCAGCGTAGGGGACAGCGTGGGTTCACCCCTCCACTTT
TRBD1	TRBJ2-1	TRBV9	many	15	CASSVTGGSYNEQFF	TGTGCCAGCAGCGTGACAGGGGGCTCCTACAATGAGCAGTTCTTC
NA	TRBJ2-3	TRBV9	many	12	CASSANTDTQYF	TGTGCCAGCAGCGCGAACACAGATACGCAGTATTTT
TRBD2	TRBJ2-5	TRBV9	many	16	CASSAIPGAGGETQYF	TGTGCCAGCAGCGCCATCCCGGGGGCGGGGGGGGAGACCCAGTACTTC
NA	TRBJ2-3	TRBV9	many	15	CASSGQGARTDTQYF	TGTGCCAGCAGTGGACAAGGGGCCAGGACAGATACGCAGTATTTT